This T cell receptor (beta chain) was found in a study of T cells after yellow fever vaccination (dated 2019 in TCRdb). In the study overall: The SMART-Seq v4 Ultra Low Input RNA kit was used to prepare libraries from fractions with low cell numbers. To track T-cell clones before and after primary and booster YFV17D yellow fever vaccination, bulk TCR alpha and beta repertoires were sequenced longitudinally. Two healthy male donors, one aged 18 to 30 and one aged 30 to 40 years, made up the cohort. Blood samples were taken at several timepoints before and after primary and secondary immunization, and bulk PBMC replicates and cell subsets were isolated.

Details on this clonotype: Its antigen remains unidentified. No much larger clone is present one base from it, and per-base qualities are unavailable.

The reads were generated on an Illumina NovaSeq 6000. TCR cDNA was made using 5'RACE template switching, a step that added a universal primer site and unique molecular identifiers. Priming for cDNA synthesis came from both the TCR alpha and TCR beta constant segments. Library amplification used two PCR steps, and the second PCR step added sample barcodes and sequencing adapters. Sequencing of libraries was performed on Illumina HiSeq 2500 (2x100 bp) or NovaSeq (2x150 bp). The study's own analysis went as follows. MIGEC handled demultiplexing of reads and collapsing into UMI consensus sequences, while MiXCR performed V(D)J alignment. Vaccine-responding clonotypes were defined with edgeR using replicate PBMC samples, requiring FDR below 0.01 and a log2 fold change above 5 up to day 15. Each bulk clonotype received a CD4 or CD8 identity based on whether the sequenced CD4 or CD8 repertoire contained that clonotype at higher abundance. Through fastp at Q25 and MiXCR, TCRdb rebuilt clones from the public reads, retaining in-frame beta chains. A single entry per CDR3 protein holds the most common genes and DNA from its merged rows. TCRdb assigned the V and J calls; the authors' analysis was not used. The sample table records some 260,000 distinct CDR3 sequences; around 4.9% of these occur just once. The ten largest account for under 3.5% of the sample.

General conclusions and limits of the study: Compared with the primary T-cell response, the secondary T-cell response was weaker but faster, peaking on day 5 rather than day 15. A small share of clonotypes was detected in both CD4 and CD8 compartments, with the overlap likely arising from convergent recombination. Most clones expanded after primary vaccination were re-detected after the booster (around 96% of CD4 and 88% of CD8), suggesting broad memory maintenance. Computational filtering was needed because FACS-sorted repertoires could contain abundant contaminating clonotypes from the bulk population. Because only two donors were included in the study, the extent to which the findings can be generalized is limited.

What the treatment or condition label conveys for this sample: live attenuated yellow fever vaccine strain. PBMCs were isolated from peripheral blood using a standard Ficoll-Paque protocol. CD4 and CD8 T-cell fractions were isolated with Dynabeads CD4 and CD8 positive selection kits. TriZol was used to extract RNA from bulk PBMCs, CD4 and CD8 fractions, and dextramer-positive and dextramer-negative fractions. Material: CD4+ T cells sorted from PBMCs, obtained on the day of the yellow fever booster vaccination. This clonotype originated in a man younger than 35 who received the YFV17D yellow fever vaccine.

Here is the DNA: TGCAGTGGAGTACCCGTTAGCGGGAGTCAAGAGACCCAGTACTTC. This is translated as CSGVPVSGSQETQYF. This sequence uses TRBV20-1 and TRBJ2-5, with 9 junctional bases fitting TRBD2. V ends up 7 bases short and J 2 bases short, with an unmatched junction base count of 11. CDR1 DFQATT and CDR2 SNEGSKA were looked up in the germline V gene (reference sequence). From cysteine to phenylalanine, the CDR3 is 15 amino acids long. CDR3 DNA is the only sequence kept; it has 45 bases, read in frame from the first base.